The present entry profiles one T cell receptor beta chain with its context. Its cognate antigen is unknown. One junction end does not reproduce the germline sequence, and a read error may be involved. Using a constant-region primer together with ProtoScript II reverse transcriptase, TCR beta cDNA was made from about 500 ng of total RNA. The TCR beta library was amplified through three nested multiplex PCR rounds in a modified ARM-PCR procedure. Two initial PCR rounds of around 10 cycles each paired TRBV1-TRBV30 forward primers with a C-beta reverse primer. TCRdb re-called the multiplex PCR reads with MiXCR, one entry per CDR3 protein. The data show about 96,000 distinct CDR3 sequences, with less than 70% seen just once and roughly 27% held by the top ten. RNA and DNA were co-extracted from approximately 20-30 mg of unsorted bulk tissue. CDR3 length equals 12 residues. Germline values: CDR1 SGHAT, CDR2 FQNNGV.

This sample was taken from a study of tumor-infiltrating lymphocytes in primary liver carcinoma. General study findings and limits: Relative to blood, tumors carried a significantly larger fraction of the repertoire in their top 250 clones (p = 0.039).

Input material: tumor-adjacent normal liver tissue. The origin of this receptor is a man in his forties with primary liver carcinoma and hepatitis B virus infection. The rearrangement links TRBV11-2 to TRBJ2-5, with TRBD2 as a possible D gene (5 bases). The CDR3 DNA is TGTGCCGGCAGCTTAATGGGAGACACACAGTACTTC. It translates to CAGSLMGDTQYF. Supplemented by reference TRBV11-2 and TRBJ2-5, the full variable domain reads EAGVAQSPRYKIIEKRQSVAFWCNPISGHATLYWYQQILGQGPKLLIQFQNNGVVDDSQLPKDRFSAERLKGVDSTLKIQPAKLEDSAVYLCAGSLMGDTQYFGPGTRLLVL.